This TCR beta chain appears in the sequencing data of a study of blood T cell repertoires in COVID-19 (dated by TCRdb to 2020 to 2021). A note on the overall study: For ImmuneRACE Cohort 3, a participant was defined as recovered based on two consecutive negative NP/OP PCR tests, clearance by a healthcare professional, or resolution of symptoms. Collaborator samples came from the United States, Italy and Spain and covered acute and convalescent phases of COVID-19. The prospective study material was composed of cDNA or gDNA derived from T cells, B-cell-depleted T cells, or PBMCs. The dataset comprised deeply sampled blood TCRbeta repertoires from subjects exposed to, actively infected with, or recovered from COVID-19. The repertoires were made available in a free public database intended to serve as a resource for research on the immune response to SARS-CoV-2. The sample metadata nearly always contained a de-identified subject ID, COVID-19 status, age in years and sex. HLA class I and class II types, where available, came from metadata supplied by the sample provider rather than from assay-based typing. Samples came from the ongoing ImmuneRACE study (first 160 participants) plus 1,254 subjects from 6 global collaborators. General findings and caveats noted by the study authors: The amount of clinical and demographic metadata varied by source and participant and was provided uncurated.

Participants in the prospective study were enrolled through a virtual design, were aged 18 to 89 years, and lived in roughly 26 United States geographic areas. In the prospective study, cohorts were assigned on the basis of participant-reported clinical history obtained from a screening survey and a study questionnaire. Each participant in the prospective study had whole blood, serum and a nasopharyngeal or oropharyngeal swab collected by mobile phlebotomists. Additional blood draws and questionnaires over an approximately two-month period could optionally be provided by prospective study participants. Blood samples from the prospective study were shipped frozen or at room temperature prior to DNA extraction. The CDR3 goes from the cysteine to the phenylalanine over 14 residues. Solely the CDR3 DNA is kept, with 42 bases framed from the first base. Trimming accounts for 6 bases at V and 3 bases at J, while the number of junction bases matched to no gene is 5. CDR1 and CDR2 were assigned from the germline V gene as SGHTA and FQGNSA.

The immunoSEQ Assay, a bias-controlled multiplex PCR, was used to amplify TCRbeta CDR3 regions from genomic DNA. The study's own analysis went as follows. Within the assay, amplification of reference gene primers was used to estimate how many nucleated cells each sample contained. To quantify the absolute abundance of each unique TCRbeta CDR3 rearrangement, sequence reads were collapsed and filtered. For each sample, productive Simpson clonality was calculated as the square root of Simpson's diversity index over productive rearrangements. In TCRdb, the immuneACCESS table is reduced to in-frame sequences with V and J assigned. These tables do not hold every clone; where another copy was compared, an unresolved V gene accounts for under half, and the others remain unexplained. V and J calls and clone size are as listed in that table; D and trimming were resolved from the DNA. The sample table holds over 130,000 clones, of which about 80% were seen once. The ten largest account for 3.9% of the sample.

In the case of this clone: The antigen it binds to is not known. The input lacks base qualities; no much larger clone sits a single base away.

This sequence uses TRBV7-2 and TRBJ2-3, with TRBD2 identical over 8 junction bases. The sequence was obtained from a man aged 45-65 years in a cohort exposed to, infected with or recovered from COVID-19 (not recorded which). The sequenced sample was PBMCs or T cells enriched from blood (not recorded which). The CDR3 reads as follows: CASSRSGATDTQYF. The nucleotide sequence is TGTGCCAGCAGTCGTAGCGGGGCGACAGATACGCAGTATTTT.